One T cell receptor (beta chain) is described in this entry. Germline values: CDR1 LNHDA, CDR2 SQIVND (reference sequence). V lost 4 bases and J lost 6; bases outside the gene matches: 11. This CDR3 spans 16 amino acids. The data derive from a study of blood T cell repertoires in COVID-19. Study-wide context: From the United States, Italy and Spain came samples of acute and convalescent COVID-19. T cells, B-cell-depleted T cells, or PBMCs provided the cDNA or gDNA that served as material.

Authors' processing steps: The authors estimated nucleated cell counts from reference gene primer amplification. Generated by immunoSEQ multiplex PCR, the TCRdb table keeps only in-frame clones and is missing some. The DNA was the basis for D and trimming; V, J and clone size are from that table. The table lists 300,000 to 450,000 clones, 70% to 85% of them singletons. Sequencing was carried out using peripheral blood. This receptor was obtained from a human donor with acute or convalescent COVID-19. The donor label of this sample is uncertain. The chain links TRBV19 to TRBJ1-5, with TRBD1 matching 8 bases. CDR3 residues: CASSRTGRWVAQPQHF. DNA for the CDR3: TGTGCCAGTAGTAGGACAGGGAGATGGGTGGCTCAGCCCCAGCATTTT.